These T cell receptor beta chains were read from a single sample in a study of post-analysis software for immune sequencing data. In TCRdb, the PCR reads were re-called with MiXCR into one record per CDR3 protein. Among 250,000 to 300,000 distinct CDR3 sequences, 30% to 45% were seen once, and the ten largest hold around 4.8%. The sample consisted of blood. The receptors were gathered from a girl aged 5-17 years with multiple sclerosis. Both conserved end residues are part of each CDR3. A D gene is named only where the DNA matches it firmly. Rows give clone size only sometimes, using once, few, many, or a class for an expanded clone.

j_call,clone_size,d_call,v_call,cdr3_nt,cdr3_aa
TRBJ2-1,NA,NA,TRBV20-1,TGCAGTGCTAGAATGTCAGGGCCCTTGGATGAGCAGTTCTTC,CSARMSGPLDEQFF
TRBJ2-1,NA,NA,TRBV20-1,TGCAGTACCGGGACTCACAATGGGCAGTTCTTC,CSTGTHNGQFF
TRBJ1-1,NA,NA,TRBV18,TGTGCCAGCTCACCAACCACGTCAGGGGCGAGCACTGAAGCTTTCTTT,CASSPTTSGASTEAFF
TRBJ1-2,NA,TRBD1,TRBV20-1,TGCAGTGCTCCAAATACAGGGGGCAATGGCTACACCTTC,CSAPNTGGNGYTF
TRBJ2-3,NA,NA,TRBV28,TGTGCCAGCGGGTCTCCAGATACGCAGTATTTT,CASGSPDTQYF
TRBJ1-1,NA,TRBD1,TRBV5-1,TGCGCCAGCAGCTTACAAGGGACAGGGGGGAACACTGAAGCTTTCTTT,CASSLQGTGGNTEAFF
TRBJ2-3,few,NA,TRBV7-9,TGTGCCAGCAGCCGTGGGGGGGCGGCAGATACGCAGTATTTT,CASSRGGAADTQYF
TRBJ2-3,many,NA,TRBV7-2,TGTGCCAGCAGCACAGGGTTCACAGATACGCAGTATTTT,CASSTGFTDTQYF
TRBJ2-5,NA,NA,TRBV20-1,TGCAGTGCTCCGCCCTGGCAGGGAGGCCAAGAGACCCAGTACTTC,CSAPPWQGGQETQYF
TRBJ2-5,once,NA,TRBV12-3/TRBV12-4,TGTGCCAGCAGTCCGATTACCCCCTTGGTGAGCGGAGAGACCCAGTACTTC,CASSPITPLVSGETQYF
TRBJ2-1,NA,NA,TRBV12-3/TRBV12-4,TGTGCCAGCAGACTTGTTGTGGAGAATGAGCAGTTCTTC,CASRLVVENEQFF
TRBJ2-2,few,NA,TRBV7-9,TGTGCCAGCAGCTTAGCAGCGGCCGGGGAGCTGTTTTTT,CASSLAAAGELFF
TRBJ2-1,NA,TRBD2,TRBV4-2,TGTGCCAGCAGCCAGGGGGGGTCTAGCAGTGAGCAGTTCTTC,CASSQGGSSSEQFF
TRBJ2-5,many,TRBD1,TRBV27,TGTGCCAGCAGTTTCGGGGACAGGAGGGCAGAGACCCAGTACTTC,CASSFGDRRAETQYF
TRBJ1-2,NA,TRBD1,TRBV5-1,TGCGCCAGCAGCCGGGACAGGGGGCGAGATAACTATGGCTACACCTTC,CASSRDRGRDNYGYTF
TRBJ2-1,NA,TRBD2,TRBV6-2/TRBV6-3,TGTGCCAGCAGTAAACATACCTTCCGAGCGGGAGTCCCCTGGGATGAGCAGTTCTTC,CASSKHTFRAGVPWDEQFF
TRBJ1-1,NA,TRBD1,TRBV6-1,TGTGCCAGCAGTGAAGTCCCAGGGGGCGGGACTGAAGCTTTCTTT,CASSEVPGGGTEAFF
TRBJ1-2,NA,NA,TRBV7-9,TGTGCCAGCAGCTTAGAGGGGGGTGTCGGGCGCGGGCAGTCTAACTATGGCTACACCTTC,CASSLEGGVGRGQSNYGYTF
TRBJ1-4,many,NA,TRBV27,TGTGCCAGCAGTAATGCTAAGAATGAAAAACTGTTTTTT,CASSNAKNEKLFF
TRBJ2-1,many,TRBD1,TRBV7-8,TGTGCCAGCAGCATCCTACTGACAGGGGGGGGCAATGAGCAGTTCTTC,CASSILLTGGGNEQFF
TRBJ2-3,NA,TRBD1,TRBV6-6,TGTGCCAGCAGTCCCCAGGGGGATGCGCAGTATTTT,CASSPQGDAQYF
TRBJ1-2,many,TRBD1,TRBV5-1,TGCGCCAGCAGCACAAGACAGGGGGATGGCTACACCTTC,CASSTRQGDGYTF
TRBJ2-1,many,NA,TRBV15,TGTGCCACCAGCAGAGATTCCTCTTGGGGTCAGTTCTTC,CATSRDSSWGQFF
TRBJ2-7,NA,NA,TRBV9,TGTGCCAGCAGCGTAGGAGTCGGCTACGAGCAGTACTTC,CASSVGVGYEQYF
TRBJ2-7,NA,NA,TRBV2,TGTGCCAGCCAGTTTGTGGGAGGTCGATACGAGCAGTACTTC,CASQFVGGRYEQYF
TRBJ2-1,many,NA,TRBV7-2,TGTGCCAGCAGATTCGGAGGGGGCTACCACAATGAGCAGTTCTTC,CASRFGGGYHNEQFF
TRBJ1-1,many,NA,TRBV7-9,TGTGCCAGCAGCCGGGGGACAACCTCGGACACTGAAGCTTTCTTT,CASSRGTTSDTEAFF
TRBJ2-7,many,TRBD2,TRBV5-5,TGTGCCAGCAGCTTGGACGCGGGAGGGTACGAGCAGTACTTC,CASSLDAGGYEQYF
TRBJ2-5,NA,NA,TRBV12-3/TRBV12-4,TGTGCCAGCAGTCGACTGGGCGAGACCCAGTACTTC,CASSRLGETQYF
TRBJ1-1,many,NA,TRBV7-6,TGTGCCAGCAGCCTAAGTGGCGACACTGAAGCTTTCTTT,CASSLSGDTEAFF
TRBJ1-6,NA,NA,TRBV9,TGTGCCAGCAGCGCCCCCCCCGATCCTGGGGCACCCCTCCACTTT,CASSAPPDPGAPLHF
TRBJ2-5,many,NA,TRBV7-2,TGTGCCAGCAGCTTACTAGCGCCGGGGGTAGAGACCCAGTACTTC,CASSLLAPGVETQYF
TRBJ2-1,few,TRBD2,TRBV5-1,TGCGCCAGCAGCTCGGGACCCGAGCGGGGTGAGCAGTTCTTC,CASSSGPERGEQFF
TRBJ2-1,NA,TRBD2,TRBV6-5,TGTGCCAGCAGTGGCACTAGCGGGGGACCCTACAATGAGCAGTTCTTC,CASSGTSGGPYNEQFF
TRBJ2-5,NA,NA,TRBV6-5,TGTGCCAGCAGCTACTCGATCGGCATCCAAGAGACCCAGTACTTC,CASSYSIGIQETQYF
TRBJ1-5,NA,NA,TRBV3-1,TGTGCCAGCAGCCAAGATCTCCCAAATAGCAATCAGCCCCAGCATTTT,CASSQDLPNSNQPQHF